The TCR beta chain described here comes from a study of human T cells and chemical hapten exposure (dated by TCRdb to 2020 to 2023). Broadly, across the study: For sensitization, 2% DPC in acetone was applied to a 2 cm by 2 cm area of upper inner arm skin. Throughout the study period of roughly 24 weeks, patients also received therapeutic DPC doses to the scalp every week. Patch testing was done on the upper back using Finn chambers containing 0.01% DPC, and results were scored after 6 days according to International Contact Dermatitis Research Group standards. Most of the patients in the cohort were female, and the cohort covered alopecia areata with under or over 50% scalp involvement, alopecia totalis and alopecia universalis. Libraries were pooled for sequencing, and per-sample TCR yields varied mainly because of small differences in library volumes within the pool. The study tracked peripheral blood TCR repertoire changes in vivo during primary and secondary sensitization to the hapten diphenylcyclopropenone (DPC) in alopecia patients. Blood samples were taken from patients before sensitization (week 0) and at 2, 6 and about 24 weeks after DPC sensitization. For TCR sequencing, blood came from approximately 29 alopecia patients at anywhere from one to four time points (pre-sensitization, 2, 6 and 24 weeks).

Reading the label with the study, this specimen's time point is: patch test 2, 6 weeks after DPC sensitization. The label giving this sample's treatment or condition can be read as: therapeutic diphenylcyclopropenone sensitization with weekly scalp DPC. Blood at each patch-test visit was drawn before the patch test was applied. Patients were eligible if aged 18 to 70, diagnosed with alopecia and judged suitable for DPC therapy, and pregnant patients were excluded. Total RNA was extracted from unfractionated whole blood collected in Tempus Blood RNA tubes. Overall results and qualifications from the work: Because every patient had alopecia, a presumed autoimmune disease, the patients' immune response might differ from that of healthy individuals. The number of TCRs above 1 in 1000 frequency did not change with DPC sensitization; there was no evidence of global repertoire structure alterations. Patch test score correlated positively with the number of PT1 expanded TCRs, reaching significance at thresholds 8, 16 and 32 but not at 4. After repeated subsampling, the strength of the expansion versus patch-test correlation and the threshold at which it became significant changed. Significantly more large CDR3 similarity clusters were formed by expanded TCRs than by pre-sensitization or healthy control sets, consistent with antigen-driven responses.

The CDR3, cysteine through phenylalanine, is 11 amino acids long. This entry keeps only the CDR3 DNA: 33 bases, framed from base 1. The V and J ends are trimmed by 0 bases and 8 bases, leaving 7 bases between them. According to the germline V gene (reference sequence), CDR1 reads GTSNPN and CDR2 reads SVGIG. Library preparation was by RACE. TCRdb lists the instrument as NextSeq 500. Library preparation attached unique molecular identifiers to individual cDNA molecules for quantitative, reproducible TCR counting. From each blood RNA sample, both TCR alpha and TCR beta chains were sequenced. The authors processed their data as follows. Samples had a median of about 96,000 TCRs, with a range from roughly 20,000 to 690,600. The Decombinator software suite was used to annotate the V, J and CDR3 of the TCR reads. For the PS versus PT1 abundance plots, all samples were subsampled to the same number of TCRs (28,000). TCRs were defined as expanded if absent before sensitization and observed at least eight times at the 2-week time point. The public sequencing data were trimmed at Q25 with fastp and processed into clonotypes with MiXCR by TCRdb, which kept only in-frame beta chains. Identical CDR3 protein sequences are pooled into one entry, listed with their most common genes and DNA. What appears here as the V and J calls and clone size reflects TCRdb's work, not the paper's. Within this sample are roughly 96,000 distinct CDR3 sequences, with 9% to 9.5% of them counted one time only. The ten largest clones add up to more than 2% of the sample.

This clonotype has at least ten counts. What this receptor recognizes is not known. Base qualities are missing; no much larger clone stands one base away. The sequence came from a middle-aged woman with alopecia areata. Some clones in this sample may be carry-over from other donors' samples. Recombination linked TRBV30 to TRBJ1-2; the D segment cannot be called with confidence. The sample was whole blood, taken in connection with sensitization to the hapten diphenylcyclopropenone (DPC). The DNA reads TGTGCCTGGAGTGTATTCGAGGGCTACACCTTC. Translated, it gives CAWSVFEGYTF.